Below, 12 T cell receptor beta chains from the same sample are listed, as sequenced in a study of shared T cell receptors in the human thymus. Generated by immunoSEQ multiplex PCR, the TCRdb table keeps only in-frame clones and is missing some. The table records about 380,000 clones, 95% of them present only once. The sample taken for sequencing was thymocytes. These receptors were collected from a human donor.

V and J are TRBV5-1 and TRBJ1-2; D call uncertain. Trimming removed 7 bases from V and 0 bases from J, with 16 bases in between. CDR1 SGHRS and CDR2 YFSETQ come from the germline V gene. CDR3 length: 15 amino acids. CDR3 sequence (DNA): TGCGCCAGCGCTCCGCCGGGGAAGGCTAACTATGGCTACACCTTC. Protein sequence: CASAPPGKANYGYTF.

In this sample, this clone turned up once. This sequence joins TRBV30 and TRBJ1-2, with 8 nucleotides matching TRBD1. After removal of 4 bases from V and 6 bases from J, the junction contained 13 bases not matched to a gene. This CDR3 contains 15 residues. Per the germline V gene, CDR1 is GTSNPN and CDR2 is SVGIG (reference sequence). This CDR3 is CAWTQGQEDWNGYTF. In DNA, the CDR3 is TGTGCCTGGACCCAGGGACAGGAGGACTGGAATGGCTACACCTTC.

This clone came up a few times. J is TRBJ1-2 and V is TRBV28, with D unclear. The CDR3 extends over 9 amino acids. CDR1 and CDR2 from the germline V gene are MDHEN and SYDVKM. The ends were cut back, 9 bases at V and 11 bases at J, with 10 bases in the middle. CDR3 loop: CARTNRYTF. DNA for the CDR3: TGTGCCAGGACCAATCGGTACACCTTC.

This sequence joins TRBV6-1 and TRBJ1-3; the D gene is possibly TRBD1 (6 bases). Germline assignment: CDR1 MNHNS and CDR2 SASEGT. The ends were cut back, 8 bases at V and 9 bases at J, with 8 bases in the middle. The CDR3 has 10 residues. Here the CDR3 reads CASRGPTIYF. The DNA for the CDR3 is TGTGCCAGCCGGGGGCCCACCATATATTTT.

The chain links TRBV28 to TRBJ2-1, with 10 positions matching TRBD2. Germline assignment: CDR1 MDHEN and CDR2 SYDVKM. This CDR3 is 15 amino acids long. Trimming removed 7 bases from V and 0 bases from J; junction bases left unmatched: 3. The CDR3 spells CASNRTSGSYNEQFF. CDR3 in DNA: TGTGCCAGCAACCGGACTAGCGGCTCCTACAATGAGCAGTTCTTC.

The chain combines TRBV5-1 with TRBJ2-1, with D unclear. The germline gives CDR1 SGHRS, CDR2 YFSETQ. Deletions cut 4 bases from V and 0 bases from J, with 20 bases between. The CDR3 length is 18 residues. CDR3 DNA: TGCGCCAGCAGCCGACCCCCACACGAAGAGTACTCCTACAATGAGCAGTTCTTC. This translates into CASSRPPHEEYSYNEQFF. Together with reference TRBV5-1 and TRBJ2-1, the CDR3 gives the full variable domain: KAGVTQTPRYLIKTRGQQVTLSCSPISGHRSVSWYQQTPGQGLQFLFEYFSETQRNKGNFPGRFSGRQFSNSRSEMNVSTLELGDSALYLCASSRPPHEEYSYNEQFFGPGTRLTVL.

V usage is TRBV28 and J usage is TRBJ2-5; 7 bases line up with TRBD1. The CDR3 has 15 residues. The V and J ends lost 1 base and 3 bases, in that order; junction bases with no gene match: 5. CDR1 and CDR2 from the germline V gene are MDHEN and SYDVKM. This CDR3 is CASSLFHGQEETQYF. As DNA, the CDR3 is TGTGCCAGCAGTTTATTCCACGGACAGGAAGAGACCCAGTACTTC. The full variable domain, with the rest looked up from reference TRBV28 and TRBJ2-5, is DVKVTQSSRYLVKRTGEKVFLECVQDMDHENMFWYRQDPGLGLRLIYFSYDVKMKEKGDIPEGYSVSREKKERFSLILESASTNQTSMYLCASSLFHGQEETQYFGPGTRLLVL.

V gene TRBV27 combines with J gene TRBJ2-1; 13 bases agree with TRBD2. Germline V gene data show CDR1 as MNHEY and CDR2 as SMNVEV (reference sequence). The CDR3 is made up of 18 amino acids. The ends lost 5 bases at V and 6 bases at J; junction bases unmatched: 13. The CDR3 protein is CASSPTSGRAMEGNEQFF. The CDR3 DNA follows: TGTGCCAGCAGTCCAACTAGCGGGAGGGCCATGGAGGGCAATGAGCAGTTCTTC.

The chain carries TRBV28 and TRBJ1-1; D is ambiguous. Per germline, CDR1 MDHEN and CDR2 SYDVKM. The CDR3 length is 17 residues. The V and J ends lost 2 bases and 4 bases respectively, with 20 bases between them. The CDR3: CASSLITLRAFGTEAFF. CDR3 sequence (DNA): TGTGCCAGCAGTTTAATAACTTTACGGGCGTTCGGCACTGAAGCTTTCTTT.

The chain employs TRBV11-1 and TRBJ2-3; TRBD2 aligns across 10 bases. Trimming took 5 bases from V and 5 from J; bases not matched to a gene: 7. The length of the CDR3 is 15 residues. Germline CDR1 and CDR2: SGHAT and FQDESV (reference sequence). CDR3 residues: CASSPGLAGEDTQYF. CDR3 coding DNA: TGTGCCAGCAGCCCCGGGCTAGCGGGAGAAGATACGCAGTATTTT.

CDR3 sequence (DNA): TGCGCCAGCAATAACCCGACCGGGCCGGCGAACTATGGCTACACCTTC. It is translated as CASNNPTGPANYGYTF. The chain links TRBV5-1 to TRBJ1-2; no reliable D call. The CDR3 has 16 amino acids. The germline V gene encodes CDR1 SGHRS and CDR2 YFSETQ. The V gene lost 6 bases and the J gene lost 2 bases, with 20 bases spanning the gap. Complete variable domain (other parts from reference TRBV5-1 and TRBJ1-2): KAGVTQTPRYLIKTRGQQVTLSCSPISGHRSVSWYQQTPGQGLQFLFEYFSETQRNKGNFPGRFSGRQFSNSRSEMNVSTLELGDSALYLCASNNPTGPANYGYTFGSGTRLTVV.

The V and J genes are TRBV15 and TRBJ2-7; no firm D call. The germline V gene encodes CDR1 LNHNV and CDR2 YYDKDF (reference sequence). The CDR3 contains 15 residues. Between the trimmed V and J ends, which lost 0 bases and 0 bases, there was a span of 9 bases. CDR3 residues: CATSREGRYSYEQYF. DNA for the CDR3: TGTGCCACCAGCAGAGAGGGCAGATACTCCTACGAGCAGTACTTC. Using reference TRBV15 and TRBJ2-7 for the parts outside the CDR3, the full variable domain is DAMVIQNPRYQVTQFGKPVTLSCSQTLNHNVMYWYQQKSSQAPKLLFHYYDKDFNNEADTPDNFQSRRPNTSFCFLDIRSPGLGDTAMYLCATSREGRYSYEQYFGPGTRLTVT.